A selection of T cell receptor beta chains follows, all from one sample in a study of graft-versus-host responses after intestinal transplantation. The protocol was immunoSEQ multiplex PCR, while the TCRdb copy is restricted to in-frame clones and leaves out a portion. The sample yields over 7,500 clones, approximately 74% seen once. This material consisted of ileum tissue, taken around 460 days after transplant. These receptors originate from a human patient who received an intestinal transplant, so some T cells may come from the graft donor. The CDR3 runs from the conserved cysteine through the conserved F or W. The order of the fields is V gene, J gene, clone size, D gene, CDR3 protein, CDR3 DNA. D genes are given only for firm matches. Clone size is given for some rows only: seen once, a few or many times, or a class if the clone is expanded.

>TRBV7-2|TRBJ2-3|-|-
CASSPPVTDTQYF
TGTGCCAGCAGTCCCCCGGTAACAGATACGCAGTATTTT
>TRBV4-1|TRBJ1-4|-|TRBD1
CASSQDRTGLMKKLFF
TGCGCCAGCAGCCAAGACCGGACAGGCCTAATGAAAAAACTGTTTTTT
>TRBV4-1|TRBJ1-4|medium-sized|-
CASSQDLSSNEKLFF
TGCGCCAGCAGCCAAGATCTCAGTTCTAATGAAAAACTGTTTTTT
>TRBV9|TRBJ2-2|-|-
CASSPAGASSTGELFF
TGTGCCAGCAGCCCGGCAGGAGCTAGCAGTACCGGGGAGCTGTTTTTT
>TRBV28|TRBJ2-6|-|-
CASSLAGRNLGANVLTF
TGTGCCAGCAGTTTAGCGGGACGGAACCTCGGGGCCAACGTCCTGACTTTC
>TRBV27|TRBJ1-4|-|-
CASSSGEKLFF
TGTGCCAGCAGTTCTGGGGAAAAACTGTTTTTT
>TRBV6-1|TRBJ2-7|-|-
CASSEQAGRYYEQYF
TGTGCCAGCAGTGAACAGGCTGGGCGCTACTACGAGCAGTACTTC
>TRBV5-4|TRBJ2-5|-|-
CASSFRTAGETQYF
TGTGCCAGCAGCTTTAGGACAGCTGGAGAGACCCAGTACTTC
>TRBV28|TRBJ1-4|-|-
CASSGTLGATNEKLFF
TGTGCCAGCAGCGGGACGTTGGGCGCAACTAATGAAAAACTGTTTTTT
>TRBV6-1|TRBJ2-1|-|-
CASRVSYNEQFF
TGTGCCAGTAGGGTCTCCTACAATGAGCAGTTCTTC
>TRBV19|TRBJ1-5|-|-
CASSTWLWGIQPQHF
TGTGCCAGTAGTACGTGGCTTTGGGGAATCCAGCCCCAGCATTTT
>TRBV27|TRBJ1-3|-|TRBD1
CASSRGGSGNTIYF
TGTGCCAGCAGCAGGGGGGGGTCGGGAAACACCATATATTTT